This T cell receptor (beta chain) stems from a study of blood T cells in healthy people across ages. Healthy individuals of Caucasian origin from Russia, aged about 6 to 90, served as donors. As for this clonotype: A read error is possible here, since a much larger clone lies one base away.

Trimming cost V 6 bases and J 11 bases, with 16 bases left between them. The CDR3 contains 12 residues. For the second PCR, which ran for about 6 to 12 cycles, a sample-barcoded 5' primer and a J-beta primer mix were used. TCRdb re-analysed the 5' RACE reads in MiXCR, keeping a single row per CDR3 protein. This sample yields over 950,000 distinct CDR3 sequences, of which roughly 51% are seen a single time; about 21% belongs to the top ten. The source material was blood. The receptor's source is an older woman in good health. The chain recombines TRBV12-3 or TRBV12-4 with TRBJ2-5, with D unresolved. The CDR3 bases are TGTGCCAGCAGCCCTTACGGAGTCGCGCAGTACTTC. This sequence encodes CASSPYGVAQYF.